One T cell receptor (beta chain) is described in this entry. Its antigen is currently unknown. Only in-frame clones appear in the TCRdb table, and some are missing; sequencing was by immunoSEQ multiplex PCR. The repertoire consists of about 36,000 clones, with roughly 82% occurring once and the leading ten covering roughly 22%. The germline V gene has CDR1 MDHEN and CDR2 SYDVKM. The CDR3 loop spans 15 amino acids. V shed 3 bases and J shed 0 bases, with 10 bases lying between them. The data belong to a study of CD4 T cells in relation to SARS-CoV-2 and coronaviruses. The V and J genes are TRBV28 and TRBJ2-3; a possible D gene is TRBD2 (6 bases). The sample was memory CD4+ T cells from PBMCs, cultured in vitro. This TCR came from an adult with COVID-19. This CDR3 is CASSFSGTSTDTQYF. Here the CDR3 DNA reads TGTGCCAGCAGTTTTTCGGGGACTAGCACAGATACGCAGTATTTT.